This T cell receptor (beta chain) is from a study of T cells after yellow fever vaccination. Germline CDR1 is SGHVS and CDR2 is FNYEAQ. The CDR3 spans 16 amino acids, including both terminal residues. A single record per CDR3 protein comes from TCRdb applying MiXCR to the 5' RACE reads. This sample has some 320,000 distinct CDR3 sequences; 9.5% to 12% occur once, and the top ten carry 2.5% to 4%. Notes on this clonotype: It is unclear where the CDR3 begins or ends on the DNA, so no DNA is shown, and the CDR3 is as TCRdb lists it.

The source was CD4+ T cells sorted from PBMCs, collected 45 days after the yellow fever booster vaccination. This clonotype was sampled from a man between 18 and 29 years old who received the YFV17D yellow fever vaccine. V and J are TRBV7-6 and TRBJ2-2; no DNA check was done on the table's D call, TRBD1. This CDR3 reads CASSFWPRGQAGELFF.